This TCR beta chain was observed in a study of tumor-infiltrating T cells and Merkel cell polyomavirus (dated by TCRdb to about 2017). A note on the overall study: The study examined CD8+ T cells specific for the Merkel cell polyomavirus KLL epitope in Merkel cell carcinoma patients. Across the study, one tumor sample was a frozen nodal tumor digest and one was a flash-frozen core biopsy of a metastasis. Varying disease stages were represented at patient presentation, and patients were followed for a median of roughly 2.7 years (range 1.1 to 6.0 years). Most of the whole-tumor samples were roughly 27-micron curls sectioned from formalin-fixed, paraffin-embedded tissue blocks. Patient treatments varied, were not standardized, and included chemotherapy, radiation and immunotherapies. In 14 to 15 samples, TRB sequencing was done on KLL-tetramer-sorted cells from blood or tumor-infiltrating lymphocytes, along with about 13 matched whole-tumor samples.

Library generation was performed with the immunoSEQ multiplex PCR assay. Genomic DNA extraction, TRB sequencing and normalization were carried out by Adaptive Biotechnologies (Seattle, WA). For the original study's pipeline: Clonality was calculated as one minus the Shannon entropy of productive TRB sequences, normalized by log2 of unique productive sequences. To identify KLL-specific clonotypes in tumors, TCRbeta CDR3 amino acid sequences were matched against the sequences from the tetramer-sorted sample of each patient. Not all clones reach the TCRdb copy of this immuneACCESS table, which keeps in-frame sequences only. Checked studies attribute under half of the gap to unresolved V genes and leave the rest unexplained. Clone size and the V and J calls come from that table; the DNA yielded D and trimming. For this sample the table gives about 25,000 clones, of which approximately 90% were detected only once. The ten most abundant clones make up around 2.7% of the sample.

All patients' tumors stained robustly positive for Merkel cell polyomavirus Large T antigen by immunohistochemistry. The study included some 12 Merkel cell carcinoma patients who had robust KLL-tetramer+ populations, above 0.04% of CD8+ T cells, in blood and/or cultured TIL. All patients were Caucasian, with a median age of approximately 65 years and a range of about 45 to 80 years. Lymph node tumors were analyzed for patients with unknown primaries who presented with nodal disease, or when there was not enough primary tissue. On the study overall, not on this receptor specifically: Because only a single viral epitope was studied, T cells directed against other Merkel cell polyomavirus epitopes were not captured. The small sample size of the study (n of about 13 patients) is recognized as a limitation. Significantly improved MCC-specific survival was associated with a higher fraction of KLL-specific T cells within tumors (about 1.8-18% versus 0-0.14%). A greater number of unique KLL-specific clonotypes in tumors (about 5-120 vs 0-3) was associated with a significant advantage in MCC-specific survival (P = 0.0051). KLL-specific TRB repertoires were diverse and mostly private, with just one public clonotype, shared by two patients, among almost 400 unique sequences.

About this clone: The antigen it recognizes is unknown. Base qualities are not provided; no much larger clone lies one nucleotide away.

The CDR3 goes from the cysteine to the phenylalanine over 15 residues. Kept here is only the CDR3 DNA, which spans 45 bases and is read in frame from base 1. CDR1 and CDR2 (MGHRA, YSYEKL) derive from the germline V gene. Compared with germline, V lacks 0 bases and J lacks 5 bases; bases without a gene match: 7. The chain couples TRBV4-1 to TRBJ2-7, with 7 middle bases fitting TRBD1. This TCR came from a man aged 50 to 59 with Merkel cell carcinoma. The sequenced material came from lymph node tissue. This receptor has the CDR3 CASSQEGGVMDEQYF. The sequenced DNA: TGCGCCAGCAGCCAAGAAGGGGGCGTGATGGACGAGCAGTACTTC.